This T cell receptor beta chain derives from a study of cytomegalovirus exposure and HLA in healthy donors. General study findings and limits: In a later analysis, parvovirus B19, influenza, CMV and Epstein-Barr virus appeared linked to several top co-occurrence clusters. CMV serostatus stood as the only immune exposure information on hand. TCR beta chains associated with HLA were, in a later analysis, more clonally expanded than equally common others. Within the data, a cluster of highly shared sequence variants was likely a sequencing artifact.

The PCR ran on 60 Vbeta and 13 Jbeta primers. Sequencing used immunoSEQ multiplex PCR; TCRdb keeps in-frame clones, though not all of them. The sample contains about 96,000 clones, 60% to 75% of which appear only once. Comment on this clone: The target antigen is unknown.

The CDR3 loop spans 14 amino acids. The V and J ends lost 6 bases and 6 bases respectively, with 17 bases between them. Germline V gives CDR1 MNHNS, CDR2 SASEGT. The sequenced sample was PBMCs. The chain is built from TRBV6-1 and TRBJ1-2; D perhaps matches TRBD1 (5 bases). The clonotype comes from a female donor in good health and CMV-seropositive. The CDR3: CASSLSRRGHGYTF. In DNA form, the CDR3 reads TGTGCCAGCAGCCTAAGTCGTAGGGGCCATGGCTACACCTTC.